The 18 T cell receptor beta chains below were found in one sample sequenced in a study of PD-L1 blockade in urothelial cancer. Profiled with immunoSEQ multiplex PCR; TCRdb holds only in-frame clones, not every one. The repertoire consists of around 56,000 clones, with roughly 84% occurring once and the leading ten covering 2.9%. The sample in question was PBMCs, obtained around atezolizumab (anti-PD-L1) treatment. The receptor set was obtained from a man aged 50-59 years with urothelial cancer.

This clone is a singleton in its sample. This chain joins TRBV10-3 and TRBJ2-1; D might be TRBD2 (6 bases). Trimming stripped 8 bases from V and 3 bases from J, with 11 bases between. The germline CDR1 and CDR2 sequences are ENHRY and SYGVKD. The CDR3 runs to 13 residues. The CDR3 DNA reads TGTGCCATCCAGGGCGGGAACTACAATGAGCAGTTCTTC. It yields the protein CAIQGGNYNEQFF.

The chain carries TRBV7-9 and TRBJ2-3; no clear D. Between the trimmed V and J ends, which lost 5 bases and 3 bases, there was a span of 15 bases. The CDR3 sequence is 15 residues long. Germline CDR1 is SEHNR and CDR2 is FQNEAQ (reference sequence). This chain's CDR3 is CASSAVIRGTDTQYF. The CDR3 DNA sequence: TGTGCCAGCAGCGCGGTCATAAGAGGTACAGATACGCAGTATTTT.

This clone has a single count. The J gene is TRBJ1-1, the V gene TRBV6-1; perhaps TRBD1 as D (5 bases). Trimming removed 1 base at V and 4 bases at J, with 13 bases between. Germline V gene sequence: CDR1 MNHNS, CDR2 SASEGT. The CDR3 has 15 amino acids. The CDR3 loop is CASSEGRGMGTEAFF. In DNA form, the CDR3 reads TGTGCCAGCAGTGAAGGACGGGGGATGGGCACTGAAGCTTTCTTT.

The chain joins TRBV27 to TRBJ2-1; D is undetermined. Germline CDR1 MNHEY, CDR2 SMNVEV (reference sequence). This CDR3 region has 15 residues. V was trimmed by 3 bases and J by 3 bases, leaving 12 bases between them. The CDR3 DNA reads TGTGCCAGCAGTTTTTCGGCGGCTATCTACAATGAGCAGTTCTTC. This encodes CASSFSAAIYNEQFF.

V and J are TRBV6-1 and TRBJ2-1; 11 bases line up with TRBD2. The germline CDR1 and CDR2 sequences are MNHNS and SASEGT. V trimming: 8 bases; J trimming: 6 bases; junction bases outside the gene matches: 6. The CDR3 extends over 14 amino acids. CDR3 coding DNA: TGTGCCAGCTCCATAGCGGGAGGGCTCAATGAGCAGTTCTTC. It codes for CASSIAGGLNEQFF.

The V call is TRBV5-1, the J call TRBJ1-6; 8 bases fit TRBD1. The V gene end was trimmed by 4 bases and the J gene end by 7 bases; junction bases not matched to a gene: 4. Germline CDR1 SGHRS, CDR2 YFSETQ. The CDR3 consists of 14 residues. CDR3 in amino acids: CASSPGQENSPLHF. The CDR3 DNA reads TGCGCCAGCAGCCCGGGACAGGAGAATTCACCCCTCCACTTT.

The chain joins TRBV30 to TRBJ2-4; TRBD1 matches at 11 bases. J gave up 8 bases and V 3 bases, and 6 bases lay outside the gene matches. This CDR3 is 14 amino acids long. Germline V gene data show CDR1 as GTSNPN and CDR2 as SVGIG (reference sequence). Here the CDR3 reads CAWSLGQGAYIQYF. The CDR3 nucleotides are TGTGCCTGGAGCCTAGGACAGGGGGCTTACATTCAGTACTTC. Drawing the rest from reference TRBV30 and TRBJ2-4, the complete variable domain is SQTIHQWPATLVQPVGSPLSLECTVEGTSNPNLYWYRQAAGRGLQLLFYSVGIGQISSEVPQNLSASRPQDRQFILSSKKLLLSDSGFYLCAWSLGQGAYIQYFGAGTRLSVL.

The chain uses TRBV2 and TRBJ2-3; 13 bases fit TRBD2. CDR3 length equals 15 residues. V lost 6 bases to trimming and J lost 3 bases; unmatched junction nucleotides: 3. Germline loops: CDR1 SNHLY, CDR2 FYNNEI. Here the CDR3 DNA reads TGTGCCAGCAGGCCACTAGCGGGAGGGACAGATACGCAGTATTTT. It codes for CASRPLAGGTDTQYF.

This clone was seen a handful of times. J is TRBJ2-3 and V is TRBV5-5, with D maybe TRBD2 (6 bases). The germline V and J ends were trimmed by 4 bases and 2 bases, with 11 bases remaining between them. The length of the CDR3 is 14 residues. The germline CDR1 and CDR2 sequences are SGHKS and YYEKEE (reference sequence). The CDR3: CASSPAGLTDTQYF. In DNA, the CDR3 is TGTGCCAGCAGCCCAGCGGGCCTCACAGATACGCAGTATTTT.

The chain is built from TRBV25-1 and TRBJ2-1, with D maybe TRBD2 (6 bases). The CDR3 loop spans 15 amino acids. Trimming removed 2 bases at V and 8 bases at J, with 16 bases between. From germline, CDR1 is MGHDK and CDR2 SYGVNS. This CDR3 is CASSERSGPRDEQFF. The CDR3 nucleotides are TGTGCCAGCAGTGAACGAAGCGGGCCTCGGGATGAGCAGTTCTTC.

The chain is built from TRBV5-1 and TRBJ2-1; 9 nucleotides match TRBD2. The V and J ends lost 2 bases and 10 bases, in that order; junction bases with no gene match: 16. The CDR3 totals 17 residues. CDR1 is SGHRS, CDR2 YFSETQ, per germline. In DNA, the CDR3 is TGCGCCAGCAGCTTTTTAGGCTCGCTAGCGGGAACGGAGGAGCAGTTCTTC. This encodes CASSFLGSLAGTEEQFF.

The chain employs TRBV27 and TRBJ1-5; the D is unclear. This CDR3 contains 14 residues. Trimming removed 6 bases from V and 7 bases from J, with 16 bases in between. In germline, CDR1 is MNHEY, CDR2 SMNVEV (reference sequence). The chain's CDR3 is CASSNGPGVQPQHF. CDR3 nucleotides: TGTGCCAGCAGCAACGGACCCGGGGTCCAGCCCCAGCATTTT.

This clone was seen a handful of times. The chain joins TRBV6-5 to TRBJ1-2, with TRBD1 matching 8 bases. The CDR3 extends over 13 amino acids. The V and J ends lost 4 bases and 4 bases, in that order; junction bases with no gene match: 2. Germline lookup yields CDR1 MNHEY and CDR2 SVGAGI. CDR3 nucleotide sequence: TGTGCCAGCAGTTCAGGGGGCGGCTATGGCTACACCTTC. It encodes CASSSGGGYGYTF.

The rearrangement joins TRBV27 to TRBJ2-7; 15 bases agree with TRBD2. The germline CDR1 and CDR2 sequences are MNHEY and SMNVEV (reference sequence). V gave up 2 bases and J gave up 5 bases; unmatched junction bases: 4. The CDR3 is 16 amino acids. The CDR3 region is CASSLTGTSGRNEQYF. The CDR3, as DNA: TGTGCCAGCAGTTTAACCGGGACTAGCGGGAGGAACGAGCAGTACTTC.

The V call is TRBV15, the J call TRBJ1-1; the D gene is possibly TRBD1 (5 bases). From germline, CDR1 is LNHNV and CDR2 YYDKDF (reference sequence). Trimming shortened V by 6 bases and J by 2 bases, and 13 bases separated the two germline ends. This CDR3 spans 14 amino acids. The CDR3 sequence: CATSVQGFNTEAFF. DNA for the CDR3: TGTGCCACCAGTGTCCAGGGTTTCAACACTGAAGCTTTCTTT.

This clone has a handful of counts. The chain recombines TRBV10-3 with TRBJ2-7; 16 bases are shared with TRBD2. CDR1 and CDR2 from the germline V gene are ENHRY and SYGVKD. The CDR3 contains 17 residues. The V segment lost 2 bases and the J segment 1 base; nucleotides outside the gene matches: 2. CDR3 amino acids: CAISEPGLAGGSYEQYF. CDR3 DNA sequence: TGTGCCATCAGTGAGCCGGGACTAGCGGGAGGGTCCTACGAGCAGTACTTC.

Concerning this clone: At one end the junction does not follow the germline gene, possibly because of a read error. The chain employs TRBV7-7 and TRBJ2-7, with 11 bases fitting TRBD1. Per the germline V gene, CDR1 is SSHAT and CDR2 is FNYEAQ (reference sequence). The CDR3 covers 15 residues. The CDR3 coding sequence is TGTGCTAGCAGCCCGGACAGGGGGCTATCCTACGAGCAGTACTTC. Its protein is CASSPDRGLSYEQYF.

V is TRBV6-1 and J is TRBJ2-1, with 7 bases aligning to TRBD1. Germline V gene lookup returns CDR1 MNHNS and CDR2 SASEGT. The V gene end was trimmed by 2 bases and the J gene end by 3 bases; junction bases not matched to a gene: 4. The CDR3 runs to 15 residues. The CDR3 bases are TGTGCCAGCAGTGAACTTTACAGGGGCTACAATGAGCAGTTCTTC. As protein: CASSELYRGYNEQFF.